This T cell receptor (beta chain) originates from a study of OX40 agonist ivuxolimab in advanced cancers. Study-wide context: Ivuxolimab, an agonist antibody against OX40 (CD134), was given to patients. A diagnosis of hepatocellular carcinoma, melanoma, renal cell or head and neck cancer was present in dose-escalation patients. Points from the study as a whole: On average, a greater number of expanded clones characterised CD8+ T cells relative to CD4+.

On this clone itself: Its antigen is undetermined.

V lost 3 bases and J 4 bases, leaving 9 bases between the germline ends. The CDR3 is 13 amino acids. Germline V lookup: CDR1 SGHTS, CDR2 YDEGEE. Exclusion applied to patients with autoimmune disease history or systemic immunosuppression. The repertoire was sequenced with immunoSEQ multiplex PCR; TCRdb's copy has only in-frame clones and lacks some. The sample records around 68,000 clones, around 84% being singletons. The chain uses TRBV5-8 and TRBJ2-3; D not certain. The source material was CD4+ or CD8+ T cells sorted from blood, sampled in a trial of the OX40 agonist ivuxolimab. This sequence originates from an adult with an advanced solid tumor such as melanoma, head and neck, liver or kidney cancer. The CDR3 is CASSSQSSDTQYF. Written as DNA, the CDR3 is TGTGCCAGCAGCTCCCAATCCTCAGATACGCAGTATTTT.